The next 28 T cell receptor beta chains were all read from a single sample in a study of blood T cell repertoires in COVID-19. TCRdb's copy holds only in-frame clones and misses some; the assay was immunoSEQ multiplex PCR. There are approximately 70,000 clones in the sample; 70% to 90% occur only once, and around 1.3% lies in the top ten. Sequencing input: peripheral blood. The receptor source for this set is a human donor in a cohort sampled during active COVID-19.

This clone was counted a single time. In nucleotides, the CDR3 is TGCGCCAGCAGTGAGTGGCGGGAGCGCACCTACGAGCAGTACGTC. Encoded protein: CASSEWRERTYEQYV. The chain employs TRBV10-2 and TRBJ2-7; 7 nucleotides agree with TRBD2. The CDR3 covers 15 residues. The V and J ends lost 1 base and 2 bases, in that order; junction bases with no gene match: 5. The germline CDR1 and CDR2 sequences are WSHSY and SAAADI.

V usage is TRBV2 and J usage is TRBJ2-5, with D tentatively TRBD2 (6 bases). The V gene's germline CDR1 is SNHLY and CDR2 FYNNEI. The V end lost 7 bases, the J end lost 4 bases, and 13 bases lay between the germline ends. CDR3 length equals 13 residues. The CDR3: CASNENGGETQYF. The CDR3 DNA reads TGTGCCAGCAACGAGAACGGGGGAGAGACCCAGTACTTC.

The J gene is TRBJ1-4, the V gene TRBV29-1; 8 bases align to TRBD1. Germline CDR1 reads SQVTM; CDR2 reads ANQGSEA. V lost 4 bases and J lost 8; bases outside the gene matches: 6. CDR3 size: 13 residues. The CDR3: CSVGGQGGEKLFF. The CDR3 region has the DNA TGCAGCGTTGGAGGACAGGGCGGAGAAAAACTGTTTTTT.

DNA of the CDR3: TGTGCCAGCAGCTACGGATCTTGGGGAAGGGGTACAGATACGCAGTATTTT. It translates to CASSYGSWGRGTDTQYF. The V call is TRBV7-2, the J call TRBJ2-3, with D maybe TRBD1 (5 bases). The CDR3 extends over 17 amino acids. Trimming took 4 bases from V and 3 from J, leaving 20 bases between them. Germline CDR1 is SGHTA and CDR2 is FQGNSA.

This rearrangement joins TRBV11-2 to TRBJ2-5, with D possibly matching TRBD2 (6 bases). The V gene lost 5 bases and the J gene lost 1 base, with 11 bases spanning the gap. This CDR3 is 14 amino acids long. Germline V gene lookup returns CDR1 SGHAT and CDR2 FQNNGV. CDR3 nucleotide sequence: TGTGCCAGCAGCATGGGGGGAGGCCAAGAGACCCAGTACTTC. It codes for CASSMGGGQETQYF.

DNA of the CDR3: TGCGCCAGCAGAGAGGGAGACTATGGCTACACCTTC. Amino acids: CASREGDYGYTF. The V and J genes are TRBV5-1 and TRBJ1-2, with D uncertain. V lost 5 bases and J lost 3, with 8 bases in between. This CDR3 is built from 12 residues. Germline lookup yields CDR1 SGHRS and CDR2 YFSETQ.

The chain is built from TRBV28 and TRBJ1-1; weak D call: TRBD1 (6 bases). V was clipped by 6 bases and J by 3 bases, with 17 bases between them. Germline assignment: CDR1 MDHEN and CDR2 SYDVKM. The CDR3 is 15 residues long. The CDR3 DNA sequence: TGTGCCAGCAGGGGAGGGGGAGCAGGGGACACTGAAGCTTTCTTT. Protein product: CASRGGGAGDTEAFF.

On this clone itself: The junction departs from the called germline gene at one end, perhaps through a read error. The genes are TRBV9 and TRBJ2-1; D gene uncertain. Germline CDR1 and CDR2: SGDLS and YYNGEE. The CDR3 has 14 amino acids. The CDR3 nucleotides are TGTGCCAGCAGCCCCCCAGACTCCAACAATGAGCAGTTCTTC. The encoded protein is CASSPPDSNNEQFF.

This clone was detected only a few times. This chain links TRBV4-1 with TRBJ2-7; D gene uncertain. Trimming pared 5 bases from V and 0 bases from J, leaving 8 bases between. CDR1 and CDR2 from the germline V gene are MGHRA and YSYEKL. This CDR3 comprises 13 residues. CDR3 in amino acids: CASSKTPSYEQYF. In nucleotides, the CDR3 is TGCGCCAGCAGCAAGACACCCTCCTACGAGCAGTACTTC.

The CDR3, as DNA: TGTGCCAGTACAGGGTACAATGAGCAGTTCTTC. Its protein is CASTGYNEQFF. The V and J genes are TRBV2 and TRBJ2-1, with D perhaps matching TRBD1 (6 bases). This CDR3 has 11 residues. In germline, CDR1 is SNHLY, CDR2 FYNNEI. Trimming stripped 9 bases from V and 4 bases from J, with 7 bases between.

V and J are TRBV15 and TRBJ2-2; the match to TRBD2 covers 10 bases. The germline V gene encodes CDR1 LNHNV and CDR2 YYDKDF (reference sequence). CDR3 length: 15 residues. Trimming cost V 1 base and J 5 bases; bases outside gene matches: 1. Here the CDR3 DNA reads TGTGCCACCAGCAGAGCGGGACTAGCGACCGGGGAGCTGTTTTTT. It translates to CATSRAGLATGELFF.

This clone was detected only a few times. V is TRBV15 and J is TRBJ1-6; D is unclear. Germline lookup yields CDR1 LNHNV and CDR2 YYDKDF (reference sequence). The CDR3 loop spans 14 amino acids. V was trimmed by 5 bases and J by 0 bases, leaving 5 bases between them. The CDR3 DNA sequence: TGTGCCACCAGCGGTAGCTCCTATAATTCACCCCTCCACTTT. It yields the protein CATSGSSYNSPLHF.

Written as DNA, the CDR3 is TGTGCCAGCAGCCGGAGGTCGAATCTGGCAGATACGCAGTATTTT. Residues: CASSRRSNLADTQYF. The V and J genes are TRBV11-2 and TRBJ2-3, with D possibly matching TRBD2 (5 bases). Germline CDR1 and CDR2: SGHAT and FQNNGV. There are 15 residues in the CDR3. The V and J ends lost 5 bases and 4 bases respectively, with 16 bases between them. The variable domain in full, completed from reference TRBV11-2 and TRBJ2-3, reads EAGVAQSPRYKIIEKRQSVAFWCNPISGHATLYWYQQILGQGPKLLIQFQNNGVVDDSQLPKDRFSAERLKGVDSTLKIQPAKLEDSAVYLCASSRRSNLADTQYFGPGTRLTVL.

The V and J genes are TRBV30 and TRBJ1-2, with D tentatively TRBD1 (5 bases). Trimming cost V 4 bases and J 4 bases, with 16 bases left between them. The CDR3 is made up of 14 amino acids. CDR1 and CDR2 from the germline V gene are GTSNPN and SVGIG (reference sequence). This CDR3 reads CAWMLKGLGYGYTF. DNA of the CDR3: TGTGCCTGGATGTTGAAGGGGTTGGGCTATGGCTACACCTTC.

The chain is built from TRBV28 and TRBJ1-1, with 7 bases lining up with TRBD1. Germline lookup yields CDR1 MDHEN and CDR2 SYDVKM. The V segment lost 5 bases and the J segment 0 bases; nucleotides outside the gene matches: 6. This CDR3 has 15 residues. CDR3 sequence: CASSEPRGLNTEAFF. CDR3 bases: TGTGCCAGCAGTGAGCCTAGGGGGCTGAACACTGAAGCTTTCTTT.

CDR3 DNA sequence: TGTGCCAGTAGTAGCGGGGGTCAGGGGGCCGACTATGGCTACACCTTC. Its translation is CASSSGGQGADYGYTF. V is TRBV19 and J is TRBJ1-2; 8 bases align to TRBD1. Germline lookup yields CDR1 LNHDA and CDR2 SQIVND (reference sequence). Germline trimming cut 4 bases from V and 3 bases from J; bases unmatched to any gene: 10. The CDR3 consists of 16 residues. The whole variable domain, filled in from reference TRBV19 and TRBJ1-2, reads DGGITQSPKYLFRKEGQNVTLSCEQNLNHDAMYWYRQDPGQGLRLIYYSQIVNDFQKGDIAEGYSVSREKKESFPLTVTSAQKNPTAFYLCASSSGGQGADYGYTFGSGTRLTVV.

This rearrangement joins TRBV7-9 to TRBJ2-7; TRBD1 matches at 12 bases. The CDR3 spans 15 residues. After removal of 5 bases from V and 3 bases from J, the junction contained 5 bases not matched to a gene. The germline V gene has CDR1 SEHNR and CDR2 FQNEAQ (reference sequence). CDR3 residues: CASSGGTGGFYEQYF. CDR3 DNA sequence: TGTGCCAGCAGCGGAGGGACAGGGGGCTTCTACGAGCAGTACTTC.

J is TRBJ1-5 and V is TRBV6-5, with D maybe TRBD1 (6 bases). Germline V lookup: CDR1 MNHEY, CDR2 SVGAGI. This CDR3 is 13 amino acids long. V was pared by 6 bases and J by 7 bases, with 13 bases between. CDR3 coding DNA: TGTGCCAGCAGCTTACAGGGTTGGCAGCCCCAGCATTTT. This encodes CASSLQGWQPQHF.

The chain links TRBV2 to TRBJ2-2, with D possibly matching TRBD2 (5 bases). The ends were cut back, 4 bases at V and 4 bases at J, with 13 bases in the middle. Per the germline V gene, CDR1 is SNHLY and CDR2 is FYNNEI. There are 15 residues in the CDR3. CDR3 residues: CASSAARGSTGELFF. The CDR3 DNA follows: TGTGCCAGCAGTGCTGCACGGGGATCCACCGGGGAGCTGTTTTTT.

V usage is TRBV7-9 and J usage is TRBJ1-2; D is perhaps TRBD1 (6 bases). Germline CDR1 SEHNR, CDR2 FQNEAQ (reference sequence). This CDR3 is built from 12 residues. Trimming took off 5 bases at V and 11 bases at J, with 15 bases between the two ends. DNA for the CDR3: TGTGCCAGCAGCCTTAGTACAGGACAGTACACCTTC. It codes for CASSLSTGQYTF.

V gene TRBV7-6 combines with J gene TRBJ2-3, with D maybe TRBD2 (5 bases). Germline V gene data show CDR1 as SGHVS and CDR2 as FNYEAQ. The CDR3 is made up of 13 amino acids. With 6 bases removed from V and 9 bases from J, the gap between germline ends came to 16 bases. DNA of the CDR3: TGTGCCAGCAGTTCCAACGAGCGAGGGACGCAGTATTTT. Translated: CASSSNERGTQYF.

The J gene is TRBJ1-2, the V gene TRBV7-9; 8 nucleotides align to TRBD1. The length of the CDR3 is 14 residues. The J segment lost 8 bases and the V segment lost 2 bases, leaving 7 bases of the junction unmatched. CDR1 and CDR2 (germline): SEHNR, FQNEAQ (reference sequence). This chain's CDR3 is CASSLSDRGGGYTF. The CDR3 DNA reads as TGTGCCAGCAGCTTATCTGACAGGGGCGGAGGCTACACCTTC.

The chain links TRBV2 to TRBJ2-3, with TRBD2 matching over 8 bases. The CDR3 has 15 amino acids. Germline V lookup: CDR1 SNHLY, CDR2 FYNNEI. The junction had 8 bases not matched to a gene; V was cut back by 8 bases and J by 1 base. The CDR3 coding sequence is TGTGCCAGCTCCTTAGCGGGACTAGGCACAGATACGCAGTATTTT. This codes for CASSLAGLGTDTQYF. The whole variable domain, filled in from reference TRBV2 and TRBJ2-3, reads EPEVTQTPSHQVTQMGQEVILRCVPISNHLYFYWYRQILGQKVEFLVSFYNNEISEKSEIFDDQFSVERPDGSNFTLKIRSTKLEDSAMYFCASSLAGLGTDTQYFGPGTRLTVL.

This chain connects TRBV5-8 to TRBJ2-5; D is possibly TRBD1 (6 bases). The CDR3 sequence is 16 residues long. Trimming took off 0 bases at V and 4 bases at J, with 16 bases between the two ends. The V gene's germline CDR1 is SGHTS and CDR2 YDEGEE. The CDR3 protein is CASSLVGATLIETQYF. Written as DNA, the CDR3 is TGTGCCAGCAGCTTGGTGGGGGCCACCCTCATAGAGACCCAGTACTTC.

This clone has a handful of counts. The gene calls are TRBV3-1 (or the pseudogene TRBV3-2) and TRBJ1-1; no reliable D call. Germline V lookup: CDR1 LGHDT, CDR2 YNNKEL (reference sequence). This CDR3 has 14 amino acids. V dropped 1 base and J dropped 0 bases, with 6 bases sitting between them. CDR3 in amino acids: CASSQARLNTEAFF. In DNA, the CDR3 is TGTGCCAGCAGCCAAGCCAGGTTGAACACTGAAGCTTTCTTT.

The chain has TRBV10-2 and TRBJ1-5; weak D call: TRBD1 (5 bases). This CDR3 has 14 residues. The germline V and J ends were trimmed by 7 bases and 5 bases, with 15 bases remaining between them. The germline V gene encodes CDR1 WSHSY and CDR2 SAAADI. As DNA, the CDR3 is TGCGCCAGCACGCAAGACGCAGGGTATCAGCCCCAGCATTTT. Encoded protein: CASTQDAGYQPQHF.

V and J are TRBV28 and TRBJ1-1; D possibly corresponds to TRBD1 (5 bases). The CDR3 loop spans 15 amino acids. V was shortened by 7 bases and J by 10 bases, with 25 bases between the two germline ends. Germline assignment: CDR1 MDHEN and CDR2 SYDVKM. The CDR3 DNA follows: TGTGCCAGCATCCCCTCTATCATCCAGGGTTTTGTAGCTTTCTTT. Protein: CASIPSIIQGFVAFF. The complete variable domain, with remaining parts taken from reference TRBV28 and TRBJ1-1, reads DVKVTQSSRYLVKRTGEKVFLECVQDMDHENMFWYRQDPGLGLRLIYFSYDVKMKEKGDIPEGYSVSREKKERFSLILESASTNQTSMYLCASIPSIIQGFVAFFGQGTRLTVV.

This rearrangement joins TRBV11-2 to TRBJ2-7; 11 bases align to TRBD1. This CDR3 is built from 14 residues. Per the germline V gene, CDR1 is SGHAT and CDR2 is FQNNGV. Trimming took 4 bases from V and 2 from J; bases not matched to a gene: 1. The CDR3 sequence: CASSSGQGAYEQYF. Written as DNA, the CDR3 is TGTGCCAGCAGCTCGGGACAGGGGGCCTACGAGCAGTACTTC.